What follows are 2 T cell receptor beta chains derived from one specimen sequenced in a study of cytomegalovirus exposure and HLA in healthy donors. Vbeta (60) and Jbeta (13) primers were used in the PCR. Assay used: immunoSEQ multiplex PCR; TCRdb lists only in-frame clones, some missing. The data show fewer than 80,000 clones, more than 70% seen once. The source material was PBMCs. These receptor sequences come from a woman aged 35 to 49 in good health and CMV-seropositive.

Here the CDR3 reads CASSDYPTDRVLTETQYF. CDR3 DNA sequence: TGTGCCAGCAGTGATTACCCCACGGACAGGGTTTTGACGGAGACCCAGTACTTC. The chain has TRBV25-1 and TRBJ2-5; TRBD1 agrees at 8 bases. The junction had 17 bases not matched to a gene; V was cut back by 3 bases and J by 5 bases. The CDR3 covers 18 residues. Germline V gene lookup returns CDR1 MGHDK and CDR2 SYGVNS.

In this sample, this clone turned up a few times. The chain's CDR3 is CASSEVLQGYYNEQFF. CDR3 nucleotide sequence: TGTGCCAGCAGTGAAGTATTACAGGGATACTACAATGAGCAGTTCTTC. V gene TRBV6-1 combines with J gene TRBJ2-1; the D gene is possibly TRBD1 (6 bases). Looked up from germline, CDR1 is MNHNS and CDR2 is SASEGT. The CDR3 contains 16 residues. The V end lost 1 base, the J end lost 3 bases, and 13 bases lay between the germline ends.